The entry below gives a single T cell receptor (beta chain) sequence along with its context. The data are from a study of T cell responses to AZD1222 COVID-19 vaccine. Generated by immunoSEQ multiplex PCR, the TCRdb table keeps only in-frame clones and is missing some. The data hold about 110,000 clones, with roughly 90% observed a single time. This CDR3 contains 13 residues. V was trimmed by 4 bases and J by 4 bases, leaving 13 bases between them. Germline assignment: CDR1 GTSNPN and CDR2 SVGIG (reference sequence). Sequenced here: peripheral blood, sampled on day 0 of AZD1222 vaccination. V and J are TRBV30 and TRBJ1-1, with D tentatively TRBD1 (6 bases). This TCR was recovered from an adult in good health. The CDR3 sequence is CAWIGGPGTEAFF. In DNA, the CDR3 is TGTGCCTGGATCGGGGGGCCGGGCACTGAAGCTTTCTTT.